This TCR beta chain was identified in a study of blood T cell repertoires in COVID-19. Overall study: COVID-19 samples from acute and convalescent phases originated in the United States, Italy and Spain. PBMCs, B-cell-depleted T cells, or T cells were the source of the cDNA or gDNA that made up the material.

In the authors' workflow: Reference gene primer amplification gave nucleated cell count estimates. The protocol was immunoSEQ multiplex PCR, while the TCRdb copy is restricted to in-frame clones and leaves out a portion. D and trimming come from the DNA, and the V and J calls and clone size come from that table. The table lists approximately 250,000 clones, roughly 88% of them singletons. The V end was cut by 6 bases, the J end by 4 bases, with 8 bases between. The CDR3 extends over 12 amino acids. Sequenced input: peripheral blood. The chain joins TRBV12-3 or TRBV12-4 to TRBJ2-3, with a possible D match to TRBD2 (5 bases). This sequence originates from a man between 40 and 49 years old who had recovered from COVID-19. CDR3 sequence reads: CASSGLSDTQYF. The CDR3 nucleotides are TGTGCCAGCAGCGGACTTTCAGATACGCAGTATTTT.